This TCR beta chain was captured in a study of human T cells and chemical hapten exposure. Study-wide background: Across the whole study, which lasted approximately 5.5 months, patients were given diphenylcyclopropenone on the scalp once a week. Study-wide findings and caveats: The donor cohort had alopecia, so its immune response may not match that of healthy people.

As concerns this clonotype: The target antigen is unknown.

Time point specified: patch test 1, 2 weeks after DPC sensitization. Treatment specified: therapeutic diphenylcyclopropenone sensitization with weekly scalp DPC. It was from unfractionated whole blood that total RNA was extracted. V gave up 3 bases and J gave up 1 base, with 10 bases separating them. The germline CDR1 and CDR2 sequences are LNHDA and SQIVND (reference sequence). The CDR3 totals 15 residues. One entry per CDR3 protein results from TCRdb running MiXCR on the RACE reads. The sample lists 90,000 to 120,000 distinct CDR3 sequences; approximately 11% were seen once. The chain employs TRBV19 and TRBJ2-1, with D perhaps matching TRBD2 (6 bases). This receptor was obtained from a woman aged 40-49 years with alopecia areata. Some clones in this sample may be carry-over from other donors' samples. The sequenced sample was whole blood, obtained in connection with sensitization to the hapten diphenylcyclopropenone (DPC). CDR3 nucleotides: TGTGCCAGTAGTATTGATGCGGGGTCCTACAATGAGCAGTTCTTC. Translated: CASSIDAGSYNEQFF.